This T cell receptor beta chain was captured in a study of regulatory T cells in long-lasting Graves disease. Germline CDR1 is LGHDT and CDR2 is YNNKEL (reference sequence). V was trimmed by 3 bases and J by 1 base, leaving 12 bases between them. The CDR3 consists of 15 residues. Sequencing libraries for TCR beta were prepared with iRepertoire HTBI primers and Arm-PCR of CDR3 regions. From the multiplex PCR reads, TCRdb called clonotypes with MiXCR, one entry per CDR3 protein. The data show 350,000 to 450,000 distinct CDR3 sequences, about 15% seen once. This clonotype was counted many times. Indicated time point: newly diagnosed GD, antithyroid drugs for less than 3 months. Following extraction of RNA from PBMCs, that RNA was used to make the TCR library. The sample was also reused in another study, on T cells in Graves' hyperthyroidism and ophthalmopathy.

This receptor was obtained from a woman aged 35 to 49 with Graves disease. This chain uses TRBV3-1 with TRBJ1-1; a possible D gene is TRBD1 (5 bases). The specimen comprised peripheral blood mononuclear cells (PBMCs), sampled at new diagnosis, from a patient treated with antithyroid drugs. The CDR3: CASSQGTIGNTEAFF. The CDR3 DNA reads as TGTGCCAGCAGCCAGGGGACGATTGGGAACACTGAAGCTTTCTTT. Full variable domain (remainder filled in from reference TRBV3-1 and TRBJ1-1): DTAVSQTPKYLVTQMGNDKSIKCEQNLGHDTMYWYKQDSKKFLKIMFSYNNKELIINETVPNRFSPKSPDKAHLNLHINSLELGDSAVYFCASSQGTIGNTEAFFGQGTRLTVV.